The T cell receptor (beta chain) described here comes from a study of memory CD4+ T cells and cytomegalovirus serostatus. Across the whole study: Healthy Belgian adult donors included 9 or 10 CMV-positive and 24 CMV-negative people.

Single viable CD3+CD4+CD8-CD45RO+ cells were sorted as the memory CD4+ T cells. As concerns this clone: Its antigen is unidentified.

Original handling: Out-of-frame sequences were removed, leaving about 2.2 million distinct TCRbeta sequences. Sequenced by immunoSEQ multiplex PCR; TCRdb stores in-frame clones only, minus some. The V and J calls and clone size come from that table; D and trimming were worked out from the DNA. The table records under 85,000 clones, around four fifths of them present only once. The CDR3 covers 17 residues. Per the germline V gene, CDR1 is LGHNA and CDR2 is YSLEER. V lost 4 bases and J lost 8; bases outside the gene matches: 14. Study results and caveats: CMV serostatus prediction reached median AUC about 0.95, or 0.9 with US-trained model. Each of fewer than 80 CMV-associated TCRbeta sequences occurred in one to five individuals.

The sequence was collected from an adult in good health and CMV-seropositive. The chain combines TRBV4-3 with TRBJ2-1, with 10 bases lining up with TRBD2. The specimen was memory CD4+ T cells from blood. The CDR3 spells CASSPTPPGTSDHEQFF. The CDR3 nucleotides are TGCGCCAGCAGCCCCACACCTCCCGGGACTAGCGACCATGAGCAGTTCTTC.